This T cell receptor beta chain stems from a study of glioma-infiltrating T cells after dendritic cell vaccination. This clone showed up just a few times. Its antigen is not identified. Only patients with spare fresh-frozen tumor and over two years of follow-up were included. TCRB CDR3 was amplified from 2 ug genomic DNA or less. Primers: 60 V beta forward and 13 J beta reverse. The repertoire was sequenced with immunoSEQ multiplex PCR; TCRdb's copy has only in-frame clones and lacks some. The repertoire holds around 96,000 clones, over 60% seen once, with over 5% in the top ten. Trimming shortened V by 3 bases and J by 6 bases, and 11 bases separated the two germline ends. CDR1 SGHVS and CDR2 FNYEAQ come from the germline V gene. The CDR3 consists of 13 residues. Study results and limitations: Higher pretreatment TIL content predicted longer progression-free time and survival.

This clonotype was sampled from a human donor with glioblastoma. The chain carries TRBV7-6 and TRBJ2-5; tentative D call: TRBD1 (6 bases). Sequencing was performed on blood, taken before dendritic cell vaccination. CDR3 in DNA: TGTGCCAGCAGCTTTGGGGGCACGAAGACCCAGTACTTC. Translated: CASSFGGTKTQYF.